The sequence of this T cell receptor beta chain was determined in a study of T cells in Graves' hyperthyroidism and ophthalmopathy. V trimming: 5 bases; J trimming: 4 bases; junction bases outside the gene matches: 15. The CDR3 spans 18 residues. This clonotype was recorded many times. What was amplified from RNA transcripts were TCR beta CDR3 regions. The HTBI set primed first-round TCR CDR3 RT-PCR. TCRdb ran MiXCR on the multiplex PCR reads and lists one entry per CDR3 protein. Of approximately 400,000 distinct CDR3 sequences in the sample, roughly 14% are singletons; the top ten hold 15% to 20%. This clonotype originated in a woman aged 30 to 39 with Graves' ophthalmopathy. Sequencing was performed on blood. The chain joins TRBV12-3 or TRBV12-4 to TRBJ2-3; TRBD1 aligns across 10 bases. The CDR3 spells CASSLLVIRTGGADTQYF. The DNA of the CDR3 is TGTGCCAGCAGTCTCTTGGTAATTCGGACAGGGGGAGCAGATACGCAGTATTTT.